This T cell receptor beta chain was captured in a study of cytomegalovirus exposure and HLA in healthy donors. Primers for the PCR totalled 60 Vbeta and 13 Jbeta. TCRdb keeps only in-frame clones here, not all; method: immunoSEQ multiplex PCR. Among fewer than 200,000 clones listed, 80% to 90% were seen once. Sequencing was performed on PBMCs. The receptor's source is a woman aged 25 to 39 in good health and CMV-seropositive.

For the CDR3, the DNA is TGTGCCAGCAGTTGGAAGGGGACAGGAATTAAAGAGACCCAGTACTTC. Its protein product is CASSWKGTGIKETQYF. V usage is TRBV6-6 and J usage is TRBJ2-5, with TRBD1 matching 8 bases. The trim removed 4 bases at V and 3 bases at J, leaving 10 bases unmatched. CDR1 and CDR2 (germline): MNHNY, SVGAGI (reference sequence). The CDR3 runs to 16 residues.